Here is one T cell receptor (beta chain) with its context. The data originate from a study of OX40 agonist ivuxolimab in advanced cancers. Clones were sequenced by immunoSEQ multiplex PCR, and TCRdb holds only the in-frame ones, with some missing. Among some 43,000 clones listed, roughly 90% were seen once. CDR1 and CDR2 (germline): SGHNT, YENEEA. V lost 2 bases and J 3 bases, leaving 7 bases between the germline ends. This CDR3 is 13 amino acids long. The receptor was derived from an adult with an advanced solid tumor such as melanoma, head and neck, liver or kidney cancer. The chain uses TRBV11-3 and TRBJ1-2; no clear D. The sample here was CD4+ or CD8+ T cells sorted from blood, taken in a trial of the OX40 agonist ivuxolimab. The CDR3 protein is CASSLMSDYGYTF. In DNA form, the CDR3 reads TGTGCCAGCAGCTTAATGTCGGACTATGGCTACACCTTC.